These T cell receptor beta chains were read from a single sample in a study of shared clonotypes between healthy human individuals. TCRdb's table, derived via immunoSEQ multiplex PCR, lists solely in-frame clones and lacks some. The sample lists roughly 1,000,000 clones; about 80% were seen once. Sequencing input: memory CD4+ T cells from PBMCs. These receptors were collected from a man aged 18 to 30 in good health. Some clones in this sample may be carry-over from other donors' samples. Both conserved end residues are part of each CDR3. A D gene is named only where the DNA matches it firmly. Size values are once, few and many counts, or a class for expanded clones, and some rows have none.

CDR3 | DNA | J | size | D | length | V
CASSLSRRNTIYF | TGTGCCAGCAGCTTATCACGGAGAAACACCATATATTTT | TRBJ1-3 | few | NA | 13 | TRBV7-2
CASSIGDRDLSKNIQYF | TGTGCCAGTAGTATAGGGGACCGGGACTTGTCCAAAAACATTCAGTACTTC | TRBJ2-4 | once | NA | 17 | TRBV19
CASSIELAGGPGNEQFF | TGTGCCAGTAGTATAGAGCTAGCGGGAGGGCCGGGCAATGAGCAGTTCTTC | TRBJ2-1 | NA | TRBD2 | 17 | TRBV19
CASRLTSGRTDTQYF | TGTGCCAGCAGGTTAACTAGCGGGAGAACAGATACGCAGTATTTT | TRBJ2-3 | NA | TRBD2 | 15 | TRBV28
CASSQVGTSGSNEQFF | TGCGCCAGCAGCCAAGTCGGAACTAGCGGGAGTAATGAGCAGTTCTTC | TRBJ2-1 | few | TRBD2 | 16 | TRBV4-3
CASSLIGGTYNEQFF | TGTGCCAGCAGCTTAATTGGGGGAACCTACAATGAGCAGTTCTTC | TRBJ2-1 | NA | NA | 15 | TRBV7-7
CASSVPGQWTQPQHF | TGTGCCAGCTCAGTCCCGGGACAATGGACTCAGCCCCAGCATTTT | TRBJ1-5 | few | NA | 15 | TRBV18
CASSLETGVGTQLYEQYF | TGTGCCAGCAGCTTAGAGACGGGGGTTGGGACCCAGCTTTACGAGCAGTACTTC | TRBJ2-7 | NA | NA | 18 | TRBV7-2
CASSPEGLPETQYF | TGTGCCAGCAGCCCGGAAGGGCTCCCAGAGACCCAGTACTTC | TRBJ2-5 | NA | NA | 14 | TRBV7-2
CASRRGGQLNQPQHF | TGTGCCAGCAGGAGGGGGGGACAGTTAAATCAGCCCCAGCATTTT | TRBJ1-5 | NA | TRBD1 | 15 | TRBV28
CASSPWAMNTEAFF | TGTGCCAGCTCACCATGGGCCATGAACACTGAAGCTTTCTTT | TRBJ1-1 | NA | NA | 14 | TRBV18
CASSTGVRGPSPGLGKLFF | TGTGCCAGCTCAACAGGGGTGAGGGGCCCCAGCCCTGGGCTGGGAAAACTGTTTTTT | TRBJ1-4 | NA | TRBD1 | 19 | TRBV18
CASRLDRGYEQYF | TGTGCCAGCAGGCTAGACAGGGGGTACGAGCAGTACTTC | TRBJ2-7 | many | TRBD1 | 13 | TRBV27
CASSLLAAEQYF | TGTGCCAGCAGCCTACTAGCGGCGGAGCAGTACTTC | TRBJ2-7 | NA | TRBD2 | 12 | TRBV7-9
CASSLVGQGRGYEQYF | TGTGCCAGCAGCTTAGTGGGGCAGGGGCGAGGCTACGAGCAGTACTTC | TRBJ2-7 | NA | NA | 16 | TRBV11-2
CAWSQGNTDTQYF | TGTGCCTGGAGCCAGGGAAACACAGATACGCAGTATTTT | TRBJ2-3 | NA | NA | 13 | TRBV30
CASSLVQVANTGELFF | TGTGCCAGCAGCTTAGTACAGGTAGCGAACACCGGGGAGCTGTTTTTT | TRBJ2-2 | NA | NA | 16 | TRBV7-2
CASSLDPPGRRNSNQPQHF | TGTGCCAGCAGTCTAGACCCCCCCGGCAGACGAAATAGCAATCAGCCCCAGCATTTT | TRBJ1-5 | NA | NA | 19 | TRBV28
CASSMAGEAAGELFF | TGTGCCAGCTCAATGGCCGGGGAGGCGGCCGGGGAGCTGTTTTTT | TRBJ2-2 | once | NA | 15 | TRBV18
CASSQEDRGGNTIYF | TGCGCCAGCAGCCAAGAGGACAGGGGCGGAAACACCATATATTTT | TRBJ1-3 | NA | TRBD1 | 15 | TRBV5-4
CASSEQAGGLEQFF | TGTGCCAGCAGTGAACAGGCGGGAGGTCTTGAGCAGTTCTTC | TRBJ2-1 | NA | TRBD2 | 14 | TRBV6-1
CASSSDTDTQYF | TGTGCCAGCAGCTCAGACACAGATACGCAGTATTTT | TRBJ2-3 | NA | NA | 12 | TRBV11-3
CASSPNLAEQYF | TGTGCCAGCAGTCCAAACCTCGCCGAGCAGTACTTC | TRBJ2-7 | few | NA | 12 | TRBV27
CASSLRAGSTDTQYF | TGCGCCAGCAGCTTGCGGGCGGGAAGCACAGATACGCAGTATTTT | TRBJ2-3 | NA | NA | 15 | TRBV5-1
CASSYWGEQYF | TGTGCCAGCAGTTACTGGGGCGAGCAGTACTTC | TRBJ2-7 | NA | NA | 11 | TRBV6-5
CASSLVVKNEKLFF | TGTGCCAGCAGCTTAGTAGTCAAGAATGAAAAACTGTTTTTT | TRBJ1-4 | NA | NA | 14 | TRBV7-8
CASSYGRPTNEKLFF | TGTGCCAGCAGTTACGGACGGCCAACTAATGAAAAACTGTTTTTT | TRBJ1-4 | NA | NA | 15 | TRBV5-5
CASSLAASKVLDTQYF | TGTGCCAGCAGCTTAGCGGCCAGTAAGGTTTTAGATACGCAGTATTTT | TRBJ2-3 | NA | NA | 16 | TRBV7-2
CASSGWGSTEAFF | TGTGCCAGCAGCGGGTGGGGGAGCACTGAAGCTTTCTTT | TRBJ1-1 | NA | NA | 13 | TRBV9
CASRQRSGEGGELFF | TGTGCCAGCAGACAAAGGTCGGGGGAGGGCGGGGAGCTGTTTTTT | TRBJ2-2 | NA | TRBD2 | 15 | TRBV4-2
CAMSEGVTEAFF | TGTGCCATGTCGGAGGGTGTAACTGAAGCTTTCTTT | TRBJ1-1 | NA | NA | 12 | TRBV10-3
CASRLAGGPSGNNEQFF | TGTGCCAGCCGGCTAGCGGGAGGGCCTTCGGGGAACAATGAGCAGTTCTTC | TRBJ2-1 | NA | TRBD2 | 17 | TRBV19
CAWSVTGTSPRRGYTF | TGTGCCTGGAGTGTAACCGGGACAAGCCCTCGAAGGGGCTACACCTTC | TRBJ1-2 | once | NA | 16 | TRBV30
CASRSPAGPYNEQFF | TGTGCCAGTAGGAGCCCAGCGGGACCGTACAATGAGCAGTTCTTC | TRBJ2-1 | NA | TRBD2 | 15 | TRBV19
CASSWGGGRAINEQYF | TGTGCCAGCAGCTGGGGCGGCGGGAGGGCCATCAACGAGCAGTACTTC | TRBJ2-7 | NA | TRBD2 | 16 | TRBV7-9
CASSSGTGSYEQYF | TGTGCCAGCAGCTCGGGGACAGGGTCCTACGAGCAGTACTTC | TRBJ2-7 | few | TRBD1 | 14 | TRBV7-6
CASTEDWADTQYF | TGTGCCAGCACCGAGGACTGGGCAGATACGCAGTATTTT | TRBJ2-3 | NA | NA | 13 | TRBV7-9
CASSYSTGSSPLHF | TGTGCCAGCAGTTACTCGACGGGCTCTTCACCCCTCCACTTT | TRBJ1-6 | NA | NA | 14 | TRBV6-5
CASSLDGTNSYEQYF | TGCGCCAGCAGCTTGGACGGGACCAACTCCTACGAGCAGTACTTC | TRBJ2-7 | NA | NA | 15 | TRBV5-1
CASSDQGKEQFF | TGTGCCAGCAGTGATCAGGGGAAGGAGCAGTTCTTC | TRBJ2-1 | NA | NA | 12 | TRBV6-1
CAISGLRSGETQYF | TGTGCCATCAGTGGGCTGAGGAGCGGAGAGACCCAGTACTTC | TRBJ2-5 | NA | NA | 14 | TRBV10-3
CASSLVRAGDGYTF | TGCGCCAGCAGCTTAGTAAGGGCCGGGGACGGCTACACCTTC | TRBJ1-2 | NA | NA | 14 | TRBV5-1
CASSPSQGEQFF | TGTGCCAGCTCACCTAGTCAGGGTGAGCAGTTCTTC | TRBJ2-1 | once | NA | 12 | TRBV18